Listed below are T cell receptor beta chains from one sample, sequenced in a study of long-term antiretroviral therapy in people with HIV. Profiled with immunoSEQ multiplex PCR; TCRdb holds only in-frame clones, not every one. The table has around 11,000 clones, 81% seen once. Sequenced material: unsorted PBMCs, taken 1.8 years after starting antiretroviral therapy. These TCRs come from a man aged 35-49 years with HIV. CDR3s include the opening cysteine and the closing phenylalanine or tryptophan. Each record gives: clone size, J gene, D gene, V gene, CDR3 DNA, CDR3 protein. D genes are given only for firm matches. Some rows have no size entry. The others give once, few or many, or a class for an expanded clone.

NA,TRBJ2-7,NA,TRBV4-1,TGCGCCAGCAGCCAAGGTGGGACACGAGTCTACGAGCAGTACTTC,CASSQGGTRVYEQYF
few,TRBJ2-7,NA,TRBV29-1,TGCAGCGTTGAAGGGGACCCCACCTACGAGCAGTACTTC,CSVEGDPTYEQYF
NA,TRBJ2-4,NA,TRBV9,TGTGCCAGCAGCGTAGGCAAGGGGGCCAAAAACATTCAGTACTTC,CASSVGKGAKNIQYF
NA,TRBJ2-7,NA,TRBV19,TGTGCCAGTAGTTTTTTTGACGGGGAGCAGTACTTC,CASSFFDGEQYF
few,TRBJ1-2,NA,TRBV28,TGTGCCAGCAGGGGGACCGCGACTGGCTACACCTTC,CASRGTATGYTF
NA,TRBJ2-3,NA,TRBV6-5,TGTGCCAGCAGTTACTCGGTCTCAGGGGGCACAGATACGCAGTATTTT,CASSYSVSGGTDTQYF
once,TRBJ2-7,TRBD2,TRBV7-9,TGTGCCAGCAGCTCCGCCGGGACTAGCGTACCCTACGAGCAGTACTTC,CASSSAGTSVPYEQYF
NA,TRBJ1-1,NA,TRBV30,TGTGCCTGGAGTCAAGTGGGCACTGAAGCTTTCTTT,CAWSQVGTEAFF
NA,TRBJ2-5,NA,TRBV2,TGTGCCAGCAGAGGCGGTGGGCAAGAGACCCAGTACTTC,CASRGGGQETQYF
NA,TRBJ2-3,NA,TRBV27,TGTGCCAGCAGTTTGGAGGGGGACGGCACAGATACGCAGTATTTT,CASSLEGDGTDTQYF
NA,TRBJ1-2,TRBD1,TRBV11-2,TGTGCCAGCAGCTTAGATCAAGCGGGACAGTACTATGGCTACACCTTC,CASSLDQAGQYYGYTF
few,TRBJ2-7,TRBD2,TRBV7-9,TGTGCCAGCAGCTCTGAACTAGCGTTTAACGAGCAGTACTTC,CASSSELAFNEQYF
NA,TRBJ2-7,NA,TRBV29-1,TGCAGCGTTGCAGGACCCTACGAGCAGTACTTC,CSVAGPYEQYF
NA,TRBJ1-4,TRBD1,TRBV10-3,TGTGCCATCAGTGAGAGGGGGGGACAGGACTTTAATGAAAAACTGTTTTTT,CAISERGGQDFNEKLFF
NA,TRBJ1-1,NA,TRBV27,TGTGCCAGCAGTTTATTAGGGACGCACACTGAAGCTTTCTTT,CASSLLGTHTEAFF
NA,TRBJ1-1,NA,TRBV18,TGTGCCAGCTCAACCAGCGCCACTGAAGCTTTCTTT,CASSTSATEAFF
few,TRBJ1-5,NA,TRBV7-2,TGTGCCAGCAGCCTCTCCAGGGAGAATCAGCCCCAGCATTTT,CASSLSRENQPQHF
NA,TRBJ1-2,NA,TRBV6-5,TGTGCCAGCAGACCTCATACGGGGGGTGGTGGCTACACCTTC,CASRPHTGGGGYTF
NA,TRBJ2-5,NA,TRBV18,TGTGCCAGCTCACCAACGACGGGAGTCAGTGGGGAGACCCAGTACTTC,CASSPTTGVSGETQYF
NA,TRBJ2-2,NA,TRBV5-6,TGTGCCAGCAGCTTCCGGGGCTTCGTCGGGGAGCTGTTTTTT,CASSFRGFVGELFF
NA,TRBJ1-2,TRBD1,TRBV5-1,TGCGCCAGCAGCACGGACAGGGCCAACTATGGCTACACCTTC,CASSTDRANYGYTF
NA,TRBJ2-7,TRBD2,TRBV7-2,TGTGCCAGCAGCTTAGGGACTAGCGGGAGCCCTCGGGCCTACGAGCAGTACTTC,CASSLGTSGSPRAYEQYF